The clone carrying this T cell receptor beta chain occurred many times. The source of the sample is a study of prognosis after radiotherapy for stage I lung cancer. Trimming cost V 6 bases and J 6 bases; bases outside gene matches: 7. The CDR3 has 14 residues. The V gene's germline CDR1 is MNHEY and CDR2 SMNVEV (reference sequence). For each of two time points, a six-milliliter draw of peripheral blood was taken. TCR beta CDR3 amplification from genomic DNA was performed by two-round multiplex PCR. Primers specific to each TRBV and TRBJ gene were used in first-round PCR. TCRdb processed the multiplex PCR reads anew with MiXCR; each CDR3 protein has one entry. The sample records over 45,000 distinct CDR3 sequences, about 26% being singletons.

The V and J genes are TRBV27 and TRBJ2-3, with 9 bases lining up with TRBD1. The sequence derives from a donor at least 50 years old with non-small cell lung cancer. This specimen was PBMCs, taken before or after stereotactic body radiation therapy (not recorded which). CDR3 nucleotides: TGTGCCAGCAGGAGGACAGGGGTGACGGATACGCAGTATTTT. This sequence encodes CASRRTGVTDTQYF.